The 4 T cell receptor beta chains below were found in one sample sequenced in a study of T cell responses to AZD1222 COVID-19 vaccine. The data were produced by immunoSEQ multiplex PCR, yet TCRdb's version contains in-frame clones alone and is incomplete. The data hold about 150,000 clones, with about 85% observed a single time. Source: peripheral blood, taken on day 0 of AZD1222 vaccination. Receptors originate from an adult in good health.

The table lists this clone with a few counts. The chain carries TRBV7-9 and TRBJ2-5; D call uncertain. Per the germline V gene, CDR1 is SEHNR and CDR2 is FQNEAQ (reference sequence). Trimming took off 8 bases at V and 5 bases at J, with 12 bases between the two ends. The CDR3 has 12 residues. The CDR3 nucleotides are TGTGCCAGCTCATTCAACGGGGAGACCCAGTACTTC. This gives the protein CASSFNGETQYF.

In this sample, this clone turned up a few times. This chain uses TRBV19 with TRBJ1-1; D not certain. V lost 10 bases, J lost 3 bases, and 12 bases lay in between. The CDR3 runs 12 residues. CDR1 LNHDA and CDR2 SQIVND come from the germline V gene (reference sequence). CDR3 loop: CATSDGYTEAFF. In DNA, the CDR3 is TGTGCCACCTCGGACGGGTACACTGAAGCTTTCTTT.

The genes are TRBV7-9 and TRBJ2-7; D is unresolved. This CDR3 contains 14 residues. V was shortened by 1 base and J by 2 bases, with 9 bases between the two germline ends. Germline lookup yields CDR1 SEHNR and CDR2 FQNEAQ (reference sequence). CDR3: CASSLVNSAYEQYF. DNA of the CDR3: TGTGCCAGCAGCTTAGTGAACTCGGCCTACGAGCAGTACTTC. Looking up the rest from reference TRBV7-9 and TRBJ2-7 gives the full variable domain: DTGVSQNPRHKITKRGQNVTFRCDPISEHNRLYWYRQTLGQGPEFLTYFQNEAQLEKSRLLSDRFSAERPKGSFSTLEIQRTEQGDSAMYLCASSLVNSAYEQYFGPGTRLTVT.

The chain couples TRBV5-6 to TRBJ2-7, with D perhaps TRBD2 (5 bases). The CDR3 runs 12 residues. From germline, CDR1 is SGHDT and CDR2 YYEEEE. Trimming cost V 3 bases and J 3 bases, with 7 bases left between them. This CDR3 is CASSSRGYEQYF. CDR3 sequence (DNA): TGTGCCAGCAGCTCTCGGGGCTACGAGCAGTACTTC.